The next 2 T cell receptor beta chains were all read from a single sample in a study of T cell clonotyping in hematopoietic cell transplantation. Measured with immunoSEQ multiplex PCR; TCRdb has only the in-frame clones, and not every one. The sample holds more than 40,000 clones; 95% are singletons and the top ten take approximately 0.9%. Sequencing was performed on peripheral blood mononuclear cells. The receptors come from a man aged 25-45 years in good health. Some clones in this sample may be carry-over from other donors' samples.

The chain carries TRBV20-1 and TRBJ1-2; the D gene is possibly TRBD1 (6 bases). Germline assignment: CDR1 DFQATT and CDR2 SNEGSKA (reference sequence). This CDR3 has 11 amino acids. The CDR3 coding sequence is TGCAGGACCGCAGGGGAGGGTGGCTACACCTTC. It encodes CRTAGEGGYTF.

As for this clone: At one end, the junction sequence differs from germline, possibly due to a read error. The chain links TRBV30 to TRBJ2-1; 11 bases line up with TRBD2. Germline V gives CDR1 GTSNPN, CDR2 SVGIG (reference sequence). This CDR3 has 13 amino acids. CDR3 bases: TGTGCCTGGACTGGGACTAGCGGATCCCCTGAGATCTTC. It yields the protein CAWTGTSGSPEIF.